Listed below are T cell receptor beta chains from one sample, sequenced in a study of persistence of HIV-infected CD4 T cells. Profiling relied on immunoSEQ multiplex PCR, and the TCRdb table lists in-frame clones only, not all of them. The table records 25,000 to 35,000 clones, 70% of them present only once. Their antigens are not known. Source: CD4+ T cells sorted from PBMCs after approximately 19-hour stimulation, taken from a patient who received antiretroviral therapy. Source of these receptors: an adult man with HIV who was CMV-seropositive. Each CDR3 is given with its conserved first and last residue. D genes are given only for firm matches. Size is omitted from some rows. Given values are once, few, many or a class for expanded clones.

D: -
V: TRBV3-1/TRBV3-2
size: -
J: TRBJ1-3
CDR3: CASSQGGGGPFSGNTIYF
DNA: TGTGCCAGCAGCCAAGGCGGAGGGGGGCCGTTCTCTGGAAACACCATATATTTT

D: TRBD1
V: TRBV5-1
size: once
J: TRBJ2-3
CDR3: CASSPGQDTDTQYF
DNA: TGCGCCAGCAGCCCCGGACAGGACACAGATACGCAGTATTTT

D: -
V: TRBV27
size: -
J: TRBJ1-5
CDR3: CASSPGAVGNQPQHF
DNA: TGTGCCAGCAGCCCCGGGGCAGTTGGCAATCAGCCCCAGCATTTT

D: -
V: TRBV19
size: -
J: TRBJ2-3
CDR3: CASSMGGASTDTQYF
DNA: TGTGCCAGTAGTATGGGGGGGGCTAGCACAGATACGCAGTATTTT

D: -
V: TRBV12-5
size: -
J: TRBJ2-2
CDR3: CASGLEGAAGELFF
DNA: TGTGCTAGTGGTTTGGAAGGGGCCGCCGGGGAGCTGTTTTTT

D: TRBD2
V: TRBV11-3
size: -
J: TRBJ2-3
CDR3: CASSLRSGGDTDTQYF
DNA: TGTGCCAGCAGCCTTAGGAGCGGGGGCGACACAGATACGCAGTATTTT

D: -
V: TRBV18
size: few
J: TRBJ2-7
CDR3: CASSPPRRRDSGAYEQYF
DNA: TGTGCCAGCTCACCACCGAGGCGGAGGGACTCAGGTGCCTACGAGCAGTACTTC

D: -
V: TRBV10-3
size: -
J: TRBJ1-1
CDR3: CAIRRNSGNTEAFF
DNA: TGTGCCATCAGACGAAATTCGGGGAACACTGAAGCTTTCTTT

D: -
V: TRBV6-5
size: -
J: TRBJ1-3
CDR3: CASSNRPGGGNTIYF
DNA: TGTGCCAGCAGTAACCGACCGGGCGGGGGAAACACCATATATTTT

D: TRBD1
V: TRBV5-1
size: -
J: TRBJ2-1
CDR3: CASSLGQGKQFF
DNA: TGCGCCAGCAGCTTAGGACAGGGGAAACAGTTCTTC

D: TRBD1
V: TRBV10-1
size: -
J: TRBJ2-2
CDR3: CASSYRGRVTGELFF
DNA: TGCGCCAGCAGTTACAGGGGACGAGTGACCGGGGAGCTGTTTTTT

D: TRBD1
V: TRBV15
size: -
J: TRBJ2-1
CDR3: CATSRIDRGDEQFF
DNA: TGTGCCACCAGCAGAATCGACAGGGGCGATGAGCAGTTCTTC

D: -
V: TRBV7-2
size: -
J: TRBJ2-4
CDR3: CASASGGPGKNIQYF
DNA: TGTGCCAGCGCCTCCGGGGGACCGGGCAAAAACATTCAGTACTTC

D: TRBD1
V: TRBV19
size: once
J: TRBJ2-1
CDR3: CASNPQWGQGTNEQFF
DNA: TGTGCCAGCAATCCCCAATGGGGACAGGGAACCAATGAGCAGTTCTTC

D: -
V: TRBV19
size: -
J: TRBJ1-6
CDR3: CASSLDGFSYNSPLHF
DNA: TGTGCCAGTAGCTTAGACGGTTTTTCCTATAATTCACCCCTCCACTTT

D: -
V: TRBV12-3/TRBV12-4
size: -
J: TRBJ1-2
CDR3: CAGRDNYGYTF
DNA: TGTGCCGGAAGGGATAACTATGGCTACACCTTC

D: TRBD1
V: TRBV6-5
size: -
J: TRBJ2-7
CDR3: CASSYAGQGSYEQYF
DNA: TGTGCCAGCAGTTACGCAGGACAGGGGTCGTACGAGCAGTACTTC

D: TRBD1
V: TRBV4-1
size: -
J: TRBJ1-2
CDR3: CASSLTPGQGGYGYTF
DNA: TGCGCCAGCAGCCTCACTCCGGGGCAGGGGGGCTATGGCTACACCTTC

D: -
V: TRBV7-9
size: -
J: TRBJ2-6
CDR3: CASNSGQGSLLSGANVLTF
DNA: TGTGCCAGCAACTCAGGCCAGGGCAGCCTTCTCTCTGGGGCCAACGTCCTGACTTTC

D: -
V: TRBV19
size: -
J: TRBJ1-5
CDR3: CASSLRSNQPQHF
DNA: TGTGCCAGTAGTTTGAGGAGCAATCAGCCCCAGCATTTT

D: TRBD1
V: TRBV7-2
size: -
J: TRBJ2-2
CDR3: CASSSRDRGFSPGIELFF
DNA: TGTGCCAGCAGCTCCAGAGACAGGGGGTTCTCACCGGGGATTGAGCTGTTTTTT

D: -
V: TRBV10-3
size: once
J: TRBJ1-5
CDR3: CAISESAGGGNQPQHF
DNA: TGTGCCATCAGTGAGTCGGCGGGGGGGGGCAATCAGCCCCAGCATTTT

D: TRBD1
V: TRBV24-1
size: -
J: TRBJ1-1
CDR3: CATSRTGGTEAFF
DNA: TGTGCCACCAGCAGGACAGGGGGGACTGAAGCTTTCTTT

D: TRBD1
V: TRBV13
size: -
J: TRBJ2-1
CDR3: CASSHGTGGFTEQFF
DNA: TGTGCCAGCAGCCACGGGACAGGGGGCTTCACTGAGCAGTTCTTC

D: -
V: TRBV19
size: -
J: TRBJ2-3
CDR3: CASSLWTASTDTQYF
DNA: TGTGCCAGTAGTTTGTGGACAGCTAGCACAGATACGCAGTATTTT

D: -
V: TRBV18
size: few
J: TRBJ2-3
CDR3: CASSPRTSDTQYF
DNA: TGTGCCAGCTCTCCTAGGACCTCAGATACGCAGTATTTT

D: TRBD2
V: TRBV19
size: -
J: TRBJ2-3
CDR3: CASSRLASSTDTQYF
DNA: TGTGCCAGTAGTAGACTAGCTTCTTCCACAGATACGCAGTATTTT

D: -
V: TRBV5-1
size: few
J: TRBJ1-1
CDR3: CASSLEGSQMNTEAFF
DNA: TGCGCCAGCAGCTTGGAAGGGTCCCAGATGAACACTGAAGCTTTCTTT

D: -
V: TRBV6-4
size: -
J: TRBJ1-1
CDR3: CASSDSKGEGSEAFF
DNA: TGTGCCAGCAGTGACTCGAAAGGGGAGGGTTCTGAAGCTTTCTTT

D: -
V: TRBV28
size: -
J: TRBJ1-5
CDR3: CASSFESRGGGQPQHF
DNA: TGTGCCAGCAGTTTCGAATCACGGGGTGGAGGGCAGCCCCAGCATTTT

D: -
V: TRBV4-1
size: once
J: TRBJ2-4
CDR3: CASSPPGTPKNIQYF
DNA: TGCGCCAGCAGTCCCCCCGGGACACCTAAAAACATTCAGTACTTC

D: -
V: TRBV3-1/TRBV3-2
size: -
J: TRBJ1-2
CDR3: CASSLGTTGGYTF
DNA: TGTGCCAGCAGCCTCGGGACCACGGGAGGCTACACCTTC

D: -
V: TRBV4-1
size: -
J: TRBJ1-6
CDR3: CASSQELSVEGMISYNSPLHF
DNA: TGCGCCAGCAGCCAAGAATTATCGGTGGAAGGGATGATTTCCTATAATTCACCCCTCCACTTT

D: -
V: TRBV5-5
size: few
J: TRBJ2-3
CDR3: CASSPSPGGTDTQYF
DNA: TGTGCCAGCAGCCCCTCCCCGGGAGGCACAGATACGCAGTATTTT

D: -
V: TRBV20-1
size: once
J: TRBJ2-3
CDR3: CSARDQDTQYF
DNA: TGCAGTGCTAGAGATCAAGATACGCAGTATTTT

D: TRBD2
V: TRBV28
size: medium-sized
J: TRBJ2-7
CDR3: CASRPDRGGSHEQYF
DNA: TGTGCCAGCAGACCAGATCGGGGGGGTAGCCACGAGCAGTACTTC

D: -
V: TRBV3-1/TRBV3-2
size: -
J: TRBJ2-7
CDR3: CASSRDWLSAYEQYF
DNA: TGTGCCAGCAGCCGGGACTGGTTAAGCGCCTACGAGCAGTACTTC

D: -
V: TRBV9
size: once
J: TRBJ2-7
CDR3: CASSVADGLRNEQYF
DNA: TGTGCCAGCAGCGTAGCTGATGGGTTAAGAAACGAGCAGTACTTC

D: -
V: TRBV27
size: -
J: TRBJ2-1
CDR3: CASSLPYGVGFGNEQFF
DNA: TGTGCCAGCAGTTTACCCTATGGGGTAGGGTTTGGGAATGAGCAGTTCTTC

D: -
V: TRBV3-1/TRBV3-2
size: -
J: TRBJ1-2
CDR3: CASSQGYGYTF
DNA: TGTGCCAGCAGCCAAGGCTATGGCTACACCTTC